This T cell receptor (beta chain) was identified in a study of T-cell memory formation after mild COVID-19. Study results and caveats: Some clones that responded were present in memory (sampled pre-infection), which suggests cross-reactive memory joined.

Per the germline V gene, CDR1 is LGHDT and CDR2 is YNNKEL (reference sequence). V was shortened by 4 bases and J by 8 bases, with 18 bases between the two germline ends. This CDR3 is built from 15 residues. On this clonotype: What it recognizes is unknown.

MiXCR, run by TCRdb on the 5' RACE reads, gives a single entry per CDR3 protein. This table has just over 150,000 distinct CDR3 sequences, roughly 31% appearing once. Sequencing was done on a sample of PBMCs or a T cell subset sorted from them (not recorded which). The TCR sequence derives from an adult woman who had mild COVID-19 (a few samples of this study predate the infection). Cell type and time point are not known. The V gene is TRBV3-1, the J gene TRBJ2-1, with D possibly matching TRBD1 (6 bases). CDR3 sequence: CASSRDKGWSDEQFF. The DNA for the CDR3 is TGTGCCAGCAGCCGGGACAAGGGGTGGAGCGATGAGCAGTTCTTC.